The 29 T cell receptor beta chains listed next were all sequenced from one sample in a study of T cells in Graves' hyperthyroidism and ophthalmopathy. Authors of the study amplified TCR beta CDR3 regions from RNA transcripts. Researchers ran a first-round RT-PCR on the TCR CDR3 using the HTBI primer set. TCRdb reprocessed the multiplex PCR reads via MiXCR and lists one record per CDR3 protein. The sample lists 700,000 or so distinct CDR3 sequences, roughly 15% occurring once. Sequencing was done on a sample of blood. The receptor set was obtained from a man aged 18 to 29 with Graves' hyperthyroidism.

In this sample, this clonotype turned up many times. The chain employs TRBV6-1 and TRBJ2-6; 7 nucleotides align to TRBD1. CDR3 length: 17 amino acids. V lost 5 bases, J lost 0 bases, and 7 bases stayed unmatched. CDR1 is MNHNS and CDR2 is SASEGT in the germline V gene. CDR3 in DNA: TGTGCCAGCAGTCGCCCCCCAGGGGGCTCTGGGGCCAACGTCCTGACTTTC. It codes for CASSRPPGGSGANVLTF.

A remark on this clonotype: A much larger clone lies one base from this, so it may be a read error. This chain connects TRBV7-2 to TRBJ2-5, with TRBD2 identical over 11 bases. V shed 7 bases and J 0 bases; nucleotides not matched to a gene: 10. CDR3 length equals 17 residues. The germline CDR1 and CDR2 sequences are SGHTA and FQGNSA. The CDR3 DNA reads TGTGCCAGCAACCCCTCTTGGGGACTAGCGGACCAAGAGACCCAGTACTTC. Translating it yields CASNPSWGLADQETQYF.

This clonotype has at least ten counts. The chain carries TRBV12-3 or TRBV12-4 and TRBJ1-1; 7 bases fit TRBD1. The CDR3 length is 13 residues. J lost 3 bases, V lost 3 bases, and 1 base had no gene match. CDR3 loop: CASSLRGHTEAFF. The CDR3 nucleotides read TGTGCCAGCAGTTTGAGGGGGCACACTGAAGCTTTCTTT.

This clonotype appeared many times. V and J are TRBV30 and TRBJ2-1, with 10 bases identical to TRBD2. Germline CDR1 GTSNPN, CDR2 SVGIG (reference sequence). The V gene end was trimmed by 4 bases and the J gene end by 7 bases; junction bases not matched to a gene: 7. The CDR3 sequence is 14 residues long. CDR3 sequence (DNA): TGTGCCTGGACTGGACTAGCGGATCCGAATGAGCAGTTCTTC. It yields the protein CAWTGLADPNEQFF.

The J gene is TRBJ2-3, the V gene TRBV11-2; 11 nucleotides align to TRBD1. The CDR3 extends over 14 amino acids. V trimming: 8 bases; J trimming: 1 base; junction bases outside the gene matches: 2. CDR1 SGHAT and CDR2 FQNNGV come from the germline V gene. The chain's CDR3 is CASGQGAGTDTQYF. The CDR3 coding sequence is TGTGCCAGCGGACAGGGGGCTGGCACAGATACGCAGTATTTT.

J is TRBJ2-5 and V is TRBV12-5; D could derive from TRBD1 or TRBD2 (6 bases each). V dropped 0 bases and J dropped 14 bases, with 16 bases sitting between them. In germline, CDR1 is LGHNT, CDR2 FRNRAP. The CDR3 has 13 amino acids. The CDR3, as DNA: TGTGCTAGTGGTTTGGTAGGGGGGACACTAATCTACTTC. It encodes CASGLVGGTLIYF.

The chain employs TRBV28 and TRBJ1-4; D gene unclear. Germline CDR1 is MDHEN and CDR2 is SYDVKM. V gave up 2 bases and J gave up 6 bases, with 10 bases separating them. The CDR3 is made up of 14 amino acids. CDR3 amino acids: CASSLILDDEKLFF. The CDR3 region has the DNA TGTGCCAGCAGTTTAATACTTGACGATGAAAAACTGTTTTTT. The whole variable domain, remainder taken from reference TRBV28 and TRBJ1-4, is DVKVTQSSRYLVKRTGEKVFLECVQDMDHENMFWYRQDPGLGLRLIYFSYDVKMKEKGDIPEGYSVSREKKERFSLILESASTNQTSMYLCASSLILDDEKLFFGSGTQLSVL.

The rearrangement links TRBV9 to TRBJ2-1; 7 bases fit TRBD2. Germline assignment: CDR1 SGDLS and CDR2 YYNGEE. CDR3 size: 13 residues. V was pared by 3 bases and J by 10 bases, with 7 bases of the junction left unmatched. CDR3 sequence: CASSERTGGEQFF. The CDR3 DNA follows: TGTGCCAGCAGCGAGCGGACGGGAGGAGAGCAGTTCTTC.

This clonotype was seen ten or more times. V gene TRBV10-3 combines with J gene TRBJ2-7, with D possibly matching TRBD1 (5 bases). This CDR3 spans 13 amino acids. Per germline, CDR1 ENHRY and CDR2 SYGVKD. Trimming stripped 3 bases from V and 7 bases from J, with 13 bases between. CDR3 residues: CAISDGQSGEQYF. In DNA form, the CDR3 reads TGTGCCATCAGTGATGGGCAGTCAGGGGAGCAGTACTTC.

The CDR3 here is CSADHPMNTEAFF. CDR3 nucleotide sequence: TGCAGTGCTGACCACCCGATGAACACTGAAGCTTTCTTT. The gene calls are TRBV20-1 and TRBJ1-1, with D hard to call. This CDR3 has 13 residues. Trimming shortened V by 5 bases and J by 0 bases, and 10 bases separated the two germline ends. Germline V gene data show CDR1 as DFQATT and CDR2 as SNEGSKA (reference sequence).

V usage is TRBV20-1 and J usage is TRBJ1-5; D is ambiguous. Trimming removed 5 bases from V and 7 bases from J, with 12 bases in between. The CDR3 is 12 amino acids. Germline V gene sequence: CDR1 DFQATT, CDR2 SNEGSKA (reference sequence). CDR3 in DNA: TGCAGTGCTGAGCCCTTGGGACAGCCCCAGCATTTT. This codes for CSAEPLGQPQHF.

This clonotype has ten or more counts. The genes are TRBV3-1 and TRBJ1-1, with D tentatively TRBD1 (6 bases). Trimming took 4 bases from V and 5 from J, leaving 17 bases between them. This CDR3 is 15 amino acids long. CDR1 is LGHDT, CDR2 YNNKEL, per germline (reference sequence). CDR3 in amino acids: CASSPLGRGNTEAFF. The CDR3 region has the DNA TGTGCCAGCAGCCCCCTGGGCAGGGGAAATACTGAAGCTTTCTTT.

This clonotype came up many times. The chain has TRBV30 and TRBJ2-1; D perhaps matches TRBD1 (5 bases). This CDR3 has 12 residues. V was pared by 6 bases and J by 4 bases, with 10 bases between. The germline CDR1 and CDR2 sequences are GTSNPN and SVGIG (reference sequence). The CDR3 region has the DNA TGTGCCTGCCCACGACAGTACAATGAGCAGTTCTTC. This sequence encodes CACPRQYNEQFF.

The genes are TRBV6-5 and TRBJ1-2; the D gene is possibly TRBD1 (6 bases). The V and J ends lost 2 bases and 2 bases respectively, with 12 bases between them. There are 15 residues in the CDR3. The germline CDR1 and CDR2 sequences are MNHEY and SVGAGI. CDR3 DNA: TGTGCCAGCAGTTACGGCGGTCAGGGGAACTATGGCTACACCTTC. Protein sequence: CASSYGGQGNYGYTF.

This clonotype showed up many times. The chain employs TRBV11-3 and TRBJ2-3, with a possible D match to TRBD1 (6 bases). Germline CDR1 SGHNT, CDR2 YENEEA. V was shortened by 4 bases and J by 5 bases, with 16 bases between the two germline ends. The CDR3 has 15 amino acids. CDR3 region: CASSSGKQGRDTQYF. Written as DNA, the CDR3 is TGTGCCAGCAGCTCCGGGAAACAGGGAAGAGATACGCAGTATTTT.

The chain uses TRBV15 and TRBJ1-1; D perhaps matches TRBD1 (5 bases). This CDR3 comprises 17 residues. The germline V gene encodes CDR1 LNHNV and CDR2 YYDKDF (reference sequence). With 4 bases removed from V and 0 bases from J, the gap between germline ends came to 18 bases. This CDR3 is CATSTTPDRAVNTEAFF. The CDR3 DNA is TGTGCCACCAGCACAACCCCCGACAGAGCTGTGAACACTGAAGCTTTCTTT.

This clonotype was counted a few times. The junction shows a germline mismatch at one end, possibly a read error. The J gene is TRBJ2-3, the V gene TRBV6-2 or TRBV6-3; D remains unclear. CDR1 is MNHEY and CDR2 is SVGEGT in the germline V gene. The CDR3 runs 12 residues. CDR3 coding DNA: TGTGCCAGCAGAACGAGAGTCGATACGCGGTATTTT. This translates into CASRTRVDTRYF.

There are many counts of this clonotype. CDR3 residues: CASSLADRGGYEQYF. The CDR3 region has the DNA TGTGCCAGCAGCTTAGCAGACAGGGGGGGGTACGAGCAGTACTTC. The chain uses TRBV7-2 and TRBJ2-7; 9 bases align to TRBD1. V lost 0 bases and J lost 4; bases outside the gene matches: 4. Germline CDR1 SGHTA, CDR2 FQGNSA. This CDR3 comprises 15 residues.

This clonotype was recorded at least ten times. The gene calls are TRBV11-2 and TRBJ2-5; 12 positions match TRBD2. This CDR3 has 17 residues. Per the germline V gene, CDR1 is SGHAT and CDR2 is FQNNGV. J gave up 2 bases and V 1 base, and 5 bases lay outside the gene matches. CDR3 protein: CASSLGTSGRSQETQYF. CDR3 coding DNA: TGTGCCAGCAGCTTAGGAACTAGCGGGAGGTCACAAGAGACCCAGTACTTC. The full variable domain, in which reference TRBV11-2 and TRBJ2-5 provide the parts outside the CDR3, is EAGVAQSPRYKIIEKRQSVAFWCNPISGHATLYWYQQILGQGPKLLIQFQNNGVVDDSQLPKDRFSAERLKGVDSTLKIQPAKLEDSAVYLCASSLGTSGRSQETQYFGPGTRLLVL.

This chain's CDR3 is CASSPSGDLSGAGELFF. DNA of the CDR3: TGTGCCAGCAGCCCCTCAGGGGACCTTAGCGGCGCCGGGGAGCTGTTTTTT. The chain recombines TRBV4-2 with TRBJ2-2; either TRBD1 or TRBD2 may fit D (6 bases each). Germline assignment: CDR1 LGHNA and CDR2 YNFKEQ. The CDR3 totals 17 residues. Trimming cost V 4 bases and J 6 bases, with 21 bases left between them.

This clonotype was counted only a few times. V gene TRBV20-1 combines with J gene TRBJ2-7, with 9 nucleotides matching TRBD1. J lost 4 bases, V lost 5 bases, and 6 bases had no gene match. Germline assignment: CDR1 DFQATT and CDR2 SNEGSKA (reference sequence). This CDR3 region has 13 residues. The CDR3, as DNA: TGCAGTGCTCGCCGGGACAGGGCGTACGAGCAGTACTTC. Its protein product is CSARRDRAYEQYF.

This clonotype was picked up many times. This sequence joins TRBV6-2 or TRBV6-3 and TRBJ2-2; TRBD1 matches 10 bases. V shed 6 bases, J shed 0 bases, and the junction held 10 bases outside the gene matches. CDR3 length equals 18 residues. Germline values: CDR1 MNHEY, CDR2 SVGEGT. The CDR3 nucleotides are TGTGCCAGCAGCTTCACCCCCGGACAGGGGGCGAACACCGGGGAGCTGTTTTTT. Protein: CASSFTPGQGANTGELFF.

The sample holds many counts of this clonotype. V and J are TRBV27 and TRBJ2-7; D gene ambiguous. Trimming removed 4 bases at V and 2 bases at J, with 12 bases between. Germline V CDR1 and CDR2: MNHEY, SMNVEV (reference sequence). This CDR3 is built from 14 residues. CDR3 sequence (DNA): TGTGCCAGCAGTTACAAGGGTGGACCCTACGAGCAGTACTTC. Translation: CASSYKGGPYEQYF.

This clonotype was observed a few times. This chain links TRBV11-2 with TRBJ1-1; D gene ambiguous. The germline V gene has CDR1 SGHAT and CDR2 FQNNGV. V lost 2 bases and J lost 4, with 8 bases in between. The CDR3 totals 13 residues. The CDR3 loop is CASSLLRGTEAFF. CDR3 nucleotides: TGTGCCAGCAGCTTACTCCGGGGCACTGAAGCTTTCTTT.

This clonotype was picked up many times. The chain employs TRBV7-8 and TRBJ1-1; a weak D match, TRBD1 (5 bases). This CDR3 spans 14 amino acids. V was clipped by 4 bases and J by 2 bases, with 11 bases between them. Germline V CDR1 and CDR2: SGHVS, FQNEAQ. CDR3 coding DNA: TGTGCCAGCAGCTGGGGACGGATCAACACTGAAGCTTTCTTT. Translated: CASSWGRINTEAFF.

This sequence joins TRBV7-2 and TRBJ2-3, with 7 positions matching TRBD2. The CDR3 has 15 amino acids. Trimming took 2 bases from V and 4 from J; bases not matched to a gene: 6. Germline V gene sequence: CDR1 SGHTA, CDR2 FQGNSA. The DNA for the CDR3 is TGTGCCAGCAGCTTAAAGGCGGGAGTGGCAGATACGCAGTATTTT. Amino acid sequence: CASSLKAGVADTQYF.

The rearrangement links TRBV7-9 to TRBJ1-3, with TRBD1 as a possible D gene (5 bases). The germline V and J ends were trimmed by 5 bases and 4 bases, with 15 bases remaining between them. The CDR3 length is 15 residues. Germline CDR1 and CDR2: SEHNR and FQNEAQ (reference sequence). The CDR3 is CASSAPLGAGNTIYF. The CDR3 nucleotides are TGTGCCAGCAGCGCTCCGCTTGGGGCGGGAAACACCATATATTTT. Drawing the rest from reference TRBV7-9 and TRBJ1-3, the complete variable domain is DTGVSQNPRHKITKRGQNVTFRCDPISEHNRLYWYRQTLGQGPEFLTYFQNEAQLEKSRLLSDRFSAERPKGSFSTLEIQRTEQGDSAMYLCASSAPLGAGNTIYFGEGSWLTVV.

The table lists this clonotype with many counts. This chain connects TRBV28 to TRBJ2-7; D perhaps matches TRBD2 (7 bases). The CDR3 extends over 14 amino acids. In germline, CDR1 is MDHEN, CDR2 SYDVKM. The V and J ends lost 3 bases and 1 base respectively, with 10 bases between them. CDR3 region: CASSLRGLSYEQYF. The CDR3 DNA reads as TGTGCCAGCAGTTTGCGGGGGCTGTCCTACGAGCAGTACTTC. Looking up the rest from reference TRBV28 and TRBJ2-7 gives the full variable domain: DVKVTQSSRYLVKRTGEKVFLECVQDMDHENMFWYRQDPGLGLRLIYFSYDVKMKEKGDIPEGYSVSREKKERFSLILESASTNQTSMYLCASSLRGLSYEQYFGPGTRLTVT.

The chain employs TRBV29-1 and TRBJ2-5; weak D call: TRBD2 (6 bases). The V gene lost 3 bases and the J gene lost 12 bases, with 11 bases spanning the gap. This CDR3 comprises 10 residues. The germline V gene has CDR1 SQVTM and CDR2 ANQGSEA. The CDR3: CSVEDGGEYF. CDR3 DNA: TGCAGCGTTGAGGATGGCGGGGAGTACTTC.